This TCR beta chain was obtained from a study of graft-versus-host responses after intestinal transplantation. The overall study: Every transplant recipient was induced with anti-thymocyte globulin, then maintained on tacrolimus and steroids for around 3 years. Overall study findings and caveats: Subjects displaying graft-donor T cell macrochimerism possessed elevated graft-versus-host to host-versus-graft clonal ratios inside allografts. Among circulating GvH clones, peak levels were associated with early post-transplant declines in HvG clones.

In germline, CDR1 is MNHEY, CDR2 SMNVEV (reference sequence). There are 14 residues in the CDR3. V dropped 3 bases and J dropped 5 bases, with 14 bases sitting between them. Profiled with immunoSEQ multiplex PCR; TCRdb holds only in-frame clones, not every one. The table records roughly 15,000 clones, roughly 60% of them present only once. Processed graft tissue released its intraepithelial and lamina propria lymphocytes. This clone was found once. What it binds is unknown. This TCR was sampled from a human patient who received an intestinal transplant, so some T cells may come from the graft donor. The sample consisted of ileum tissue, taken 524 days after transplant. This chain connects TRBV27 to TRBJ2-7, with a possible D match to TRBD2 (6 bases). This chain's CDR3 is CASSFRERPHEQYF. The CDR3 bases are TGTGCCAGCAGTTTCCGGGAGCGGCCCCACGAGCAGTACTTC.